This T cell receptor beta chain came from a study of vaccination effects on CD4 cells after COVID-19. Trimming took 10 bases from V and 3 from J; bases not matched to a gene: 6. The CDR3 runs 12 residues. Germline CDR1 and CDR2: MNHEY and SMNVEV (reference sequence). Repertoires were generated with immunoSEQ multiplex PCR, while TCRdb's copy carries only in-frame clones and drops some. This repertoire shows tens of thousands of clones, roughly three fifths found once; its top ten account for 4.5% to 6%. As concerns this clone: The antigen is undetermined.

Following an approximately eleven-day culture, CD4+ T cells were purified. This receptor was obtained from a human donor who received a COVID-19 vaccine. The sequencing used CD4+ T cells from PBMCs cultured without peptide, collected before COVID-19 vaccination. This chain uses TRBV27 with TRBJ2-7, with 7 bases matching TRBD2. The CDR3 protein is CATGRGDYEQYF. DNA for the CDR3: TGTGCCACCGGCCGGGGGGACTACGAGCAGTACTTC.